These T cell receptor beta chains were read from a single sample in a study of blood T cell repertoires in COVID-19. The repertoire was sequenced with immunoSEQ multiplex PCR; TCRdb's copy has only in-frame clones and lacks some. The sample shows around 280,000 clones, about 88% of them seen only once. Material for sequencing was peripheral blood. These receptors were taken from a woman aged 30 to 39 with COVID-19, enrolled during active disease. Each CDR3 is given with its conserved first and last residue. Fields, in order: clone size, J gene, V gene, D gene, CDR3 protein, CDR3 DNA. A D gene is named only where the DNA matches it firmly. Rows may omit the clone size; those that give it use once, few, many or a size class.

>once|TRBJ2-1|TRBV29-1|TRBD2
CSVALLLAPNEQFF
TGCAGCGTTGCCCTCCTACTAGCGCCCAATGAGCAGTTCTTC
>few|TRBJ1-2|TRBV5-6|NA
CASSSQAGSLYGYTF
TGTGCCAGCAGCTCCCAGGCAGGGTCTCTTTATGGCTACACCTTC
>NA|TRBJ2-5|TRBV2|NA
CASSGRSSGSAPRETQYF
TGTGCCAGCAGTGGTCGGTCGAGCGGGTCAGCCCCACGAGAGACCCAGTACTTC
>NA|TRBJ2-7|TRBV15|TRBD2
CATSRAGLGGSYEQYF
TGTGCCACCAGCAGAGCCGGGTTGGGAGGGTCCTACGAGCAGTACTTC
>NA|TRBJ1-3|TRBV7-9|NA
CASSLAPDSGNTIYF
TGTGCCAGCAGCTTAGCCCCAGACTCTGGAAACACCATATATTTT
>NA|TRBJ1-1|TRBV28|NA
CASTRLRATEAFF
TGTGCCAGCACGCGCCTCCGAGCCACTGAAGCTTTCTTT
>NA|TRBJ1-6|TRBV19|NA
CASSISTANSPLHF
TGTGCCAGTAGTATCTCAACAGCTAATTCACCCCTCCACTTT
>NA|TRBJ2-4|TRBV14|TRBD2
CASSPISGKGIQYF
TGTGCCAGCAGCCCAATTAGCGGGAAGGGCATTCAGTACTTC
>NA|TRBJ1-2|TRBV9|NA
CASSGYGGGYGYTF
TGTGCCAGCAGCGGATACGGGGGTGGCTATGGCTACACCTTC
>NA|TRBJ1-2|TRBV5-1|TRBD1
CASRGDRVGYGYTF
TGCGCCAGCCGTGGGGACAGGGTGGGCTATGGCTACACCTTC
>NA|TRBJ1-2|TRBV7-2|NA
CASFYGGEYGYTF
TGTGCCAGCTTTTACGGAGGGGAATATGGCTACACCTTC
>NA|TRBJ2-1|TRBV2|NA
CASTRGAGTSYNEQFF
TGTGCCAGCACCCGGGGGGCTGGGACAAGCTACAATGAGCAGTTCTTC
>once|TRBJ2-1|TRBV3-1/TRBV3-2|NA
CASSQRGSGNEQFF
TGTGCCAGCAGCCAAAGGGGGTCAGGCAATGAGCAGTTCTTC
>NA|TRBJ2-1|TRBV7-2|TRBD2
CASSPLAGGPNEQFF
TGTGCCAGCAGCCCTCTAGCGGGAGGGCCTAATGAGCAGTTCTTC
>few|TRBJ1-1|TRBV7-9|TRBD1
CASSPTGGITEAFF
TGTGCCAGCAGCCCAACAGGGGGTATTACTGAAGCTTTCTTT
>NA|TRBJ2-5|TRBV5-1|NA
CASSLRGETQYF
TGCGCCAGCAGCTTACGGGGAGAGACCCAGTACTTC
>NA|TRBJ2-1|TRBV11-2|NA
CASSLELRDGEQFF
TGTGCCAGCAGCTTAGAGTTGCGGGACGGTGAGCAGTTCTTC
>NA|TRBJ2-7|TRBV5-5|NA
CASSWPGGRGDEQYF
TGTGCCAGCAGCTGGCCGGGGGGCCGCGGGGACGAGCAGTACTTC
>NA|TRBJ1-2|TRBV24-1|NA
CATSGAAANYGYTF
TGTGCCACCAGTGGGGCAGCCGCTAACTATGGCTACACCTTC
>NA|TRBJ1-1|TRBV7-6|NA
CASSLSGAATEAFF
TGTGCCAGCAGCTTATCAGGGGCCGCCACTGAAGCTTTCTTT
>NA|TRBJ1-1|TRBV6-2/TRBV6-3|TRBD1
CASSFLLGQYMNTEAFF
TGTGCCAGCAGTTTTCTCTTGGGACAGTACATGAACACTGAAGCTTTCTTT
>NA|TRBJ1-1|TRBV10-3|NA
CAIGSRGLGTEAFF
TGTGCCATCGGGAGCAGGGGTTTGGGCACTGAAGCTTTCTTT
>NA|TRBJ2-7|TRBV27|TRBD2
CASSLLPLGGEQYF
TGTGCCAGCAGTTTATTGCCCCTCGGGGGGGAGCAGTACTTC
>NA|TRBJ2-5|TRBV3-1/TRBV3-2|NA
CASSKRETQYF
TGTGCCAGCAGTAAGAGGGAGACCCAGTACTTC
>NA|TRBJ2-7|TRBV18|TRBD2
CASSYGTSGYEQYF
TGTGCCAGCTCATACGGGACTAGCGGGTACGAGCAGTACTTC
>NA|TRBJ1-2|TRBV30|NA
CAWSFYGRPLRKGYTF
TGTGCCTGGAGTTTTTACGGCAGGCCACTGAGAAAGGGCTACACCTTC
>NA|TRBJ1-2|TRBV2|TRBD1
CASSEGQAVTYGYTF
TGTGCCAGCAGTGAGGGACAGGCTGTTACCTATGGCTACACCTTC
>NA|TRBJ2-7|TRBV5-6|NA
CASSLQHYEQYF
TGTGCCAGCAGCCTACAGCACTACGAGCAGTACTTC
>NA|TRBJ1-6|TRBV6-5|NA
CASRQGNPYNSPLHF
TGTGCCAGCAGACAGGGAAACCCCTATAATTCACCCCTCCACTTT
>NA|TRBJ2-7|TRBV10-2|NA
CASSPSGVEQYF
TGCGCCAGCAGTCCCTCAGGGGTCGAGCAGTACTTC
>NA|TRBJ2-2|TRBV24-1|NA
CATSDPGQPNTGELFF
TGTGCCACCAGTGATCCTGGACAGCCGAACACCGGGGAGCTGTTTTTT
>NA|TRBJ2-5|TRBV4-3|TRBD1
CASSQDRGATQYF
TGCGCCAGCAGCCAGGACAGGGGGGCGACCCAGTACTTC
>few|TRBJ2-5|TRBV4-1|TRBD2
CASSQEVAGVQETQYF
TGCGCCAGCAGCCAAGAGGTAGCGGGAGTGCAAGAGACCCAGTACTTC
>NA|TRBJ1-5|TRBV12-3/TRBV12-4|NA
CASSLTGNQPQHF
TGTGCCAGCAGTTTAACAGGCAATCAGCCCCAGCATTTT
>once|TRBJ2-5|TRBV28|TRBD1
CASSRIQGWETQYF
TGTGCCAGCAGCCGGATACAGGGGTGGGAGACCCAGTACTTC
>once|TRBJ2-7|TRBV5-4|NA
CASSRDWVTEQYF
TGTGCCAGCAGCCGGGACTGGGTAACCGAGCAGTACTTC
>NA|TRBJ2-7|TRBV11-2|TRBD2
CASSLGLAASYEQYF
TGTGCCAGCAGCCTGGGACTAGCGGCCTCCTACGAGCAGTACTTC
>NA|TRBJ2-3|TRBV6-4|TRBD2
CASSDSRTSGADTQYF
TGTGCCAGCAGTGACTCGAGGACTAGCGGAGCAGATACGCAGTATTTT
>NA|TRBJ2-7|TRBV12-3/TRBV12-4|NA
CASRRDSYEQYF
TGTGCCAGCAGGAGGGATAGCTACGAGCAGTACTTC
>NA|TRBJ2-7|TRBV2|TRBD1
CASSLPGDSYSYEQYF
TGTGCCAGCAGTCTTCCTGGGGACAGCTATTCCTACGAGCAGTACTTC
>NA|TRBJ2-7|TRBV24-1|NA
CATSDSRGWNYEQYF
TGTGCCACCAGTGATTCAAGGGGATGGAACTACGAGCAGTACTTC
>NA|TRBJ1-6|TRBV7-8|NA
CASSPLRQNNSPLHF
TGTGCCAGCAGCCCCCTCCGACAGAATAATTCACCCCTCCACTTT
>NA|TRBJ1-4|TRBV7-9|NA
CASSLGQSEKLFF
TGTGCCAGCAGCTTAGGACAGTCTGAAAAACTGTTTTTT
>NA|TRBJ1-5|TRBV19|NA
CASSRRGGSQPQHF
TGTGCCAGTAGCCGGAGGGGGGGGAGTCAGCCCCAGCATTTT
>NA|TRBJ2-5|TRBV3-1/TRBV3-2|TRBD2
CASRPYTSGQETQYF
TGTGCCAGCAGACCTTATACTAGCGGCCAAGAGACCCAGTACTTC
>NA|TRBJ1-5|TRBV5-1|NA
CASSFGGNSNQPQHF
TGCGCCAGCAGCTTCGGGGGGAATAGCAATCAGCCCCAGCATTTT
>NA|TRBJ2-7|TRBV16|TRBD2
CASSSRLALEQYF
TGTGCCAGCAGCTCCCGACTAGCTTTGGAGCAGTACTTC
>NA|TRBJ1-1|TRBV19|NA
CASSMRGNTEAFF
TGTGCCAGTAGTATGAGAGGGAACACTGAAGCTTTCTTT
>NA|TRBJ2-3|TRBV11-2|TRBD2
CASSFGTSGRNTQYF
TGTGCCAGCAGCTTCGGGACTAGCGGGAGGAATACGCAGTATTTT
>NA|TRBJ2-1|TRBV6-4|TRBD1
CASSDGQGGDEQFF
TGTGCCAGCAGTGATGGACAGGGAGGCGATGAGCAGTTCTTC
>NA|TRBJ1-2|TRBV4-3|TRBD1
CASSTGTGDYGYTF
TGCGCCAGCAGCACCGGGACAGGAGACTATGGCTACACCTTC
>NA|TRBJ2-7|TRBV6-5|TRBD2
CASSSLAGVDEQYF
TGTGCCAGCAGTTCGCTAGCGGGAGTGGACGAGCAGTACTTC
>NA|TRBJ1-5|TRBV5-8|NA
CASSVPPGDQPQHF
TGTGCCAGCAGCGTCCCCCCGGGGGATCAGCCCCAGCATTTT